One and the same sample provided the 10 T cell receptor beta chains below, sequenced in a study of cytomegalovirus exposure and HLA in healthy donors. The study ran its PCR with 60 Vbeta and 13 Jbeta primers. TCRdb keeps only in-frame clones here, not all; method: immunoSEQ multiplex PCR. The table for this sample gives fewer than 85,000 clones. The sample comprised PBMCs. The origin of the receptors is a man aged 50-59 years in good health and CMV-seropositive.

CDR3 residues: CAISLNRESVTEAFF. The CDR3 DNA reads as TGTGCCATCAGTTTAAACAGGGAATCCGTCACTGAAGCTTTCTTT. This chain uses TRBV10-3 with TRBJ1-1; D may be TRBD1 (6 bases). The V gene lost 5 bases and the J gene lost 4 bases, with 17 bases spanning the gap. The germline gives CDR1 ENHRY, CDR2 SYGVKD. The CDR3 extends over 15 amino acids.

For the CDR3, the DNA is TGCGCCAGCAGCCAAGATCTAACCCCAACGGTAACCGGGGAGCTGTTTTTT. Translated: CASSQDLTPTVTGELFF. The chain combines TRBV4-1 with TRBJ2-2; D gene unclear. V was trimmed by 0 bases and J by 5 bases, leaving 16 bases between them. This CDR3 has 17 residues. CDR1 and CDR2 from the germline V gene are MGHRA and YSYEKL.

The genes are TRBV5-1 and TRBJ2-7, with TRBD1 identical over 10 bases. The ends lost 1 base at V and 3 bases at J; junction bases unmatched: 4. The CDR3 has 15 residues. Looked up from germline, CDR1 is SGHRS and CDR2 is YFSETQ. The CDR3 loop is CASSLTTGGIYEQYF. The CDR3, as DNA: TGCGCCAGCAGCTTGACGACAGGGGGCATCTACGAGCAGTACTTC. The entire variable domain, with the rest obtained from reference TRBV5-1 and TRBJ2-7, is as follows: KAGVTQTPRYLIKTRGQQVTLSCSPISGHRSVSWYQQTPGQGLQFLFEYFSETQRNKGNFPGRFSGRQFSNSRSEMNVSTLELGDSALYLCASSLTTGGIYEQYFGPGTRLTVT.

The V and J genes are TRBV5-1 and TRBJ2-3; 7 bases are a match to TRBD1. The CDR3 consists of 15 residues. V dropped 6 bases and J dropped 0; count of bases not matched to a gene: 7. Germline CDR1 reads SGHRS; CDR2 reads YFSETQ. The CDR3, as DNA: TGCGCCAGCACCCGGGACAGTACTAGCACAGATACGCAGTATTTT. It yields the protein CASTRDSTSTDTQYF.

The V call is TRBV4-1, the J call TRBJ2-1; the match to TRBD2 covers 9 bases. CDR1 is MGHRA, CDR2 YSYEKL, per germline. This CDR3 region has 17 residues. V shed 3 bases and J 5 bases; nucleotides not matched to a gene: 11. The CDR3 is CASSHSLSGGWHNEQFF. CDR3 DNA: TGCGCCAGCAGCCATTCCTTAAGCGGGGGGTGGCACAATGAGCAGTTCTTC.

The rearrangement links TRBV30 to TRBJ2-2; perhaps TRBD2 as D (5 bases). Germline loops: CDR1 GTSNPN, CDR2 SVGIG (reference sequence). The CDR3 sequence is 14 residues long. V was pared by 8 bases and J by 0 bases, with 13 bases between. The DNA of the CDR3 is TGTGCCAGAAGAGGGCAGCCGAACACCGGGGAGCTGTTTTTT. Its translation is CARRGQPNTGELFF.

The chain is built from TRBV6-1 and TRBJ2-3; possibly TRBD2 for D (5 bases). V dropped 7 bases and J dropped 0 bases, with 14 bases sitting between them. Per germline, CDR1 MNHNS and CDR2 SASEGT. The CDR3 totals 15 residues. CDR3 loop: CASIGSSQSTDTQYF. The CDR3 DNA reads as TGTGCCAGCATCGGTTCTAGCCAAAGCACAGATACGCAGTATTTT.

This chain uses TRBV30 with TRBJ2-2, with TRBD1 matching 7 bases. With V trimmed by 8 bases and J by 2 bases, 8 bases remained unmatched. In germline, CDR1 is GTSNPN, CDR2 SVGIG (reference sequence). This CDR3 is 14 amino acids long. As DNA, the CDR3 is TGTGCCCGCACCGGGACAGTTAACACCGGGGAGCTGTTTTTT. This translates into CARTGTVNTGELFF.

The V call is TRBV7-3, the J call TRBJ2-5; tentative D call: TRBD2 (7 bases). V lost 0 bases to trimming and J lost 5 bases, with 13 bases between them. The CDR3 runs 15 residues. The germline gives CDR1 SGHTA, CDR2 FQGTGA. CDR3 DNA sequence: TGTGCCAGCAGCTTAACGGGGGGGGCTTGGGAGACCCAGTACTTC. Protein product: CASSLTGGAWETQYF.

The chain uses TRBV6-1 and TRBJ1-1; D remains unclear. Germline V gene sequence: CDR1 MNHNS, CDR2 SASEGT. This CDR3 comprises 14 residues. The V gene lost 2 bases and the J gene lost 2 bases, with 9 bases spanning the gap. The CDR3 region has the DNA TGTGCCAGCAGTGAAATATTGAGCAACACTGAAGCTTTCTTT. Amino acids: CASSEILSNTEAFF.